This T cell receptor (beta chain) comes out of a study of vaccination and CD4 T cells after COVID-19. This CDR3 is 13 amino acids long. V shed 2 bases and J shed 6 bases, with 8 bases lying between them. CDR1 SGHTA and CDR2 FQGTGA come from the germline V gene. Described treatment: approximately 9-day PBMC culture with coronavirus spike peptide pools or control peptides (ViraFEST assay). Cultured CD4+ T-cell DNA underwent Oncomine TCR Beta short-read sequencing. TCRdb analysed the PCR reads with MiXCR anew, one entry per CDR3 protein. Counted here are several thousand distinct CDR3 sequences, 76% occurring once; the ten biggest clones make up around 49%. As regards this clonotype: No antigen is known for it.

The chain uses TRBV7-3 and TRBJ2-1, with D unclear. This TCR derives from a human donor who had recovered from COVID-19. Sample: CD4+ T cells from blood, cultured in vitro. CDR3 amino acids: CASSLATGNEQFF. CDR3 sequence (DNA): TGTGCCAGCAGCTTAGCCACGGGCAATGAGCAGTTCTTC.